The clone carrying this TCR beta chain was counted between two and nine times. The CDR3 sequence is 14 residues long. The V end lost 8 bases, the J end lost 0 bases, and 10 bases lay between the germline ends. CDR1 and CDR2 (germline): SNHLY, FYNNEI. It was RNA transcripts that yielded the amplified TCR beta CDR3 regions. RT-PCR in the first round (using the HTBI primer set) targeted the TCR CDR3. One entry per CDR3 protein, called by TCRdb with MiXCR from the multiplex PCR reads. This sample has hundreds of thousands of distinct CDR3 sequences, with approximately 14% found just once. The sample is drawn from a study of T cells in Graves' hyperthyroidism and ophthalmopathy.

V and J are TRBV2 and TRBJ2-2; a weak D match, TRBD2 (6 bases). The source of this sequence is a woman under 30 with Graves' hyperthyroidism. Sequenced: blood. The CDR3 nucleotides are TGTGCCAGCGGGCGGGGACCGAACACCGGGGAGCTGTTTTTT. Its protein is CASGRGPNTGELFF.